This T cell receptor (beta chain) was recorded in a study of OX40 agonist ivuxolimab in advanced cancers. About the research overall: A history of anti-PD-1, anti-PD-L1 or anti-CTLA-4 therapy was acceptable, and about 37% had some.

Patients had blood sampled at baseline and again on cycle 4 day 1 and cycle 7 day 1. The CDR3 spans 12 residues. The V gene lost 2 bases and the J gene lost 7 bases, with 5 bases spanning the gap. Germline-derived CDR1 and CDR2 are SEHNR and FQNEAQ (reference sequence). Sequencing used immunoSEQ multiplex PCR; TCRdb keeps in-frame clones, though not all of them. The data contain 80,000 to 95,000 clones, roughly 80% of them singletons. The chain uses TRBV7-9 and TRBJ2-2; D not resolved. This specimen was CD4+ or CD8+ T cells sorted from blood, taken in a trial of the OX40 agonist ivuxolimab. The sequence was obtained from an adult with an advanced solid tumor such as melanoma, head and neck, liver or kidney cancer. The CDR3 protein is CASSLYLGELFF. The CDR3 region has the DNA TGTGCCAGCAGCTTATATCTCGGGGAGCTGTTTTTT.